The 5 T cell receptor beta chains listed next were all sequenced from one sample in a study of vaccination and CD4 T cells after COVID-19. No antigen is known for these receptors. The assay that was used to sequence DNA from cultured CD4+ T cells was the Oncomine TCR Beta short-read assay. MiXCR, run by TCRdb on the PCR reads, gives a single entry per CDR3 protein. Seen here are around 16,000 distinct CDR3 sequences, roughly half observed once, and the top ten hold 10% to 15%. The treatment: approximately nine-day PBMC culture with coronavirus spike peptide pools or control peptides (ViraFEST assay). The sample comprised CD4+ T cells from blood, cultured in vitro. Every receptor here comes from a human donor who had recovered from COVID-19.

CDR3 nucleotides: TGTGCCAGTAGTATCTCCGGGGTGGGGACTAGCGGAGGCGAGCAGTACTTC. Translating gives CASSISGVGTSGGEQYF. This chain uses TRBV19 with TRBJ2-7, with 11 bases aligning to TRBD2. CDR1 is LNHDA and CDR2 is SQIVND in the germline V gene (reference sequence). The ends lost 3 bases at V and 6 bases at J; junction bases unmatched: 13. The CDR3 extends over 17 amino acids. The whole variable domain, filled in from reference TRBV19 and TRBJ2-7, reads DGGITQSPKYLFRKEGQNVTLSCEQNLNHDAMYWYRQDPGQGLRLIYYSQIVNDFQKGDIAEGYSVSREKKESFPLTVTSAQKNPTAFYLCASSISGVGTSGGEQYFGPGTRLTVT.

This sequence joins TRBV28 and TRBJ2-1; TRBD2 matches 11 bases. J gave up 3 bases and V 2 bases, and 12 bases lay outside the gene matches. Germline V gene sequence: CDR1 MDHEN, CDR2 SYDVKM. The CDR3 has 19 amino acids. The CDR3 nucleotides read TGTGCCAGCAGTTTAGGGCTAGCGGGAGGCCGGGGGTACTACAATGAGCAGTTCTTC. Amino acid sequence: CASSLGLAGGRGYYNEQFF.

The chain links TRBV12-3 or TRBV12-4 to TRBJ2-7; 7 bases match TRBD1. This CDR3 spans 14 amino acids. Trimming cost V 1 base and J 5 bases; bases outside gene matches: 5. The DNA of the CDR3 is TGTGCCAGCAGTTTAGGAACAGGGGAACACGAGCAGTACTTC. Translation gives CASSLGTGEHEQYF.

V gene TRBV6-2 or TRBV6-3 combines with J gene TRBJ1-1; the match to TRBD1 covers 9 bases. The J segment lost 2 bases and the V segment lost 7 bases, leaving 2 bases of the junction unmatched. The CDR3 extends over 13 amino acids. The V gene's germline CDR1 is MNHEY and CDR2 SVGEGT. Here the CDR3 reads CASMDRGNTEAFF. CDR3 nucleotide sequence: TGTGCCAGCATGGACAGGGGTAACACTGAAGCTTTCTTT.

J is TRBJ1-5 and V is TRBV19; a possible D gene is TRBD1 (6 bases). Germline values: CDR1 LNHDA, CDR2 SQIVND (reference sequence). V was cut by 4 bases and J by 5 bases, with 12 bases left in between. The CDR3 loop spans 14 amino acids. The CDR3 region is CASSTTGRDQPQHF. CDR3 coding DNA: TGTGCCAGTAGTACCACAGGGCGGGATCAGCCCCAGCATTTT.